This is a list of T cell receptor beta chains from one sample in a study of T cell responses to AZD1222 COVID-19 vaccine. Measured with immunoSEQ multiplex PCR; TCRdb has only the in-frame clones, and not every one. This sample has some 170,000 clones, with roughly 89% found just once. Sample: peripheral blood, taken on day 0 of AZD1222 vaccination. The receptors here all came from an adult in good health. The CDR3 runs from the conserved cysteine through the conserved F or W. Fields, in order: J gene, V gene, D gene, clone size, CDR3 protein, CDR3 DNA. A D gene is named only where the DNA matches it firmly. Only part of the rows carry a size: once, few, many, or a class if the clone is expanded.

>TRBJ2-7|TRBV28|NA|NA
CASSSASGHFYEQYF
TGTGCCAGCAGTTCCGCGTCAGGTCATTTCTACGAGCAGTACTTC
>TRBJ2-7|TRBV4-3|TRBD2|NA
CASSHHRLGSSGRSYEQYF
TGCGCCAGCAGCCACCATCGATTGGGTAGCAGCGGGAGGTCCTACGAGCAGTACTTC
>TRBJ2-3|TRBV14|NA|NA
CASSQSITDTQYF
TGTGCCAGCAGCCAGAGTATTACAGATACGCAGTATTTT
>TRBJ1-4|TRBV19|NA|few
CASSIFRRGEDEKLFF
TGTGCCAGTAGTATTTTTCGTCGGGGGGAAGATGAAAAACTGTTTTTT
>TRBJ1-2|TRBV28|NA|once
CASSSGLGYTF
TGTGCCAGCAGTTCCGGTCTAGGCTACACCTTC
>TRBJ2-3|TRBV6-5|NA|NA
CASRPQGRTDTQYF
TGTGCCAGCAGGCCACAGGGGAGGACAGATACGCAGTATTTT
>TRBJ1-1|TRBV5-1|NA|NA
CASSLVDQMNTEAFF
TGCGCCAGCAGCTTGGTTGATCAGATGAACACTGAAGCTTTCTTT
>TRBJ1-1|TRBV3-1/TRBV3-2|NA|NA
CASSPIRQGYTEAFF
TGTGCCAGCAGCCCTATCCGGCAGGGGTACACTGAAGCTTTCTTT
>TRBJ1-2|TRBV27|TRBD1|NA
CASATSGGGYGYTF
TGTGCCAGCGCTACTTCAGGGGGCGGATATGGCTACACCTTC
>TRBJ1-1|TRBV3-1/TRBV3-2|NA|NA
CASSQDLSGIGTEAFF
TGTGCCAGCAGCCAAGACTTGTCAGGGATAGGGACTGAAGCTTTCTTT
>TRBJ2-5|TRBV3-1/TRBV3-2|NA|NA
CASSLSRVRETQYF
TGTGCCAGCAGCCTCAGCAGGGTACGAGAGACCCAGTACTTC
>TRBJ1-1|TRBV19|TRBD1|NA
CATKDRGTFF
TGTGCCACCAAGGACAGGGGTACTTTCTTT
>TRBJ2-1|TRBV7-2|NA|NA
CASSTLREWEQFF
TGTGCCAGCAGTACCCTTAGGGAGTGGGAGCAGTTCTTC
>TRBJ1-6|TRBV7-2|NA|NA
CASSLQWGEGSYNSPLHF
TGTGCCAGCAGCCTTCAGTGGGGGGAGGGTTCCTATAATTCACCCCTCCACTTT